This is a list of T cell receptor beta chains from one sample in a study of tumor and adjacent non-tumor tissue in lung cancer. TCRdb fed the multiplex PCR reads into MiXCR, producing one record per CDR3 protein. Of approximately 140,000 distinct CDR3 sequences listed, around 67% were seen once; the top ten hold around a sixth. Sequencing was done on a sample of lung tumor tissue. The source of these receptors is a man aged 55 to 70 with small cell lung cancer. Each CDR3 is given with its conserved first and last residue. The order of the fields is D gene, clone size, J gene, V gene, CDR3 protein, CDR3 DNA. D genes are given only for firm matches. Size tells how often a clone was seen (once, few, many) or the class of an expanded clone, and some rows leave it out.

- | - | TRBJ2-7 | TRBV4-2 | CASSQGGYEQYF | TGTGCCAGCAGCCAAGGGGGTTACGAGCAGTACTTC
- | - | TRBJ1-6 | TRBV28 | CASSSTLLRYRNSPLHF | TGTGCCAGCAGCTCGACCTTACTCCGGTACAGGAATTCACCCCTCCACTTT
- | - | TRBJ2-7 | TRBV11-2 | CASSQIPYEQYF | TGTGCCAGCAGTCAGATTCCCTACGAGCAGTACTTC
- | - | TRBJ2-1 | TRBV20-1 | CSARGRTHYNEQFF | TGCAGTGCTAGGGGCCGCACACACTACAATGAGCAGTTCTTC
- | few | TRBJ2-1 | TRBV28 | CASSLAINEQFF | TGTGCCAGCAGTTTAGCGATCAATGAGCAGTTCTTC
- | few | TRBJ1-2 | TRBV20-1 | CSASPSPGGGYTF | TGCAGTGCTAGCCCCTCGCCCGGGGGTGGCTACACCTTC
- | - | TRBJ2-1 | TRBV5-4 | CASSRSGYYNEQFF | TGTGCCAGCAGCCGGTCAGGCTACTACAATGAGCAGTTCTTC
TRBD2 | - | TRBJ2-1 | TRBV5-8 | CASRSGLATPEQFF | TGTGCCAGCAGGTCCGGACTAGCGACACCAGAGCAGTTCTTC
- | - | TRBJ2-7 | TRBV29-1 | CRVSGGTYEQYF | TGCAGGGTCAGTGGCGGAACCTATGAGCAGTACTTC
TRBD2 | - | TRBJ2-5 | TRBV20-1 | CSVITGTSQETHYF | TGCAGTGTTATCACCGGGACTAGTCAAGAGACCCACTACTTC
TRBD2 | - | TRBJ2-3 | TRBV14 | CASSRLSGSDTQYF | TGTGCCAGCAGCCGGTTAAGCGGGAGCGATACGCAGTATTTT
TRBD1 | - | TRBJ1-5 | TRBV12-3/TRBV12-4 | CASSLSGMGQAQHF | TGTGCCAGCAGTTTATCGGGCATGGGACAGGCCCAGCATTTT
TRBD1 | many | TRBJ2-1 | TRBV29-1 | CSVVGQGANEQFF | TGCAGCGTTGTAGGCCAGGGGGCCAATGAGCAGTTCTTC
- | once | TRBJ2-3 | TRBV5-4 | CASSSSWRAVDMQYF | TGTGCCAGCAGCTCTAGCTGGAGGGCTGTAGATATGCAGTATTTT
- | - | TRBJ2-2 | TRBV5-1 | CASRIRADTGELFF | TGCGCCAGCAGAATCAGGGCGGACACCGGGGAGCTGTTTTTT
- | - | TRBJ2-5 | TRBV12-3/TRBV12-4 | CTSSTRSQETQYF | TGTACCAGCAGTACCCGTTCTCAAGAGACCCAATACTTC
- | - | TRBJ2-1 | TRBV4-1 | CASMEFKDNNSHEQFF | TGCGCCAGCATGGAGTTTAAGGACAACAATAGCCATGAGCAGTTCTTC
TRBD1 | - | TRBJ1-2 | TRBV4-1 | CASSPGGQGAGAYTF | TGTGCCAGCAGCCCAGGAGGACAGGGGGCAGGTGCCTACACCTTC
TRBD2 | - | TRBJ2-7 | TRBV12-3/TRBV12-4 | CASNPGTSGRREQYF | TGTGCCAGCAATCCGGGGACTAGCGGGAGACGGGAGCAGTACTTC
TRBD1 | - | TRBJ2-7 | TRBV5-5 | CTNSWSPSGTGGNEQYF | TGTACCAACAGCTGGTCCCCCTCCGGGACAGGGGGGAACGAGCAGTACTTC
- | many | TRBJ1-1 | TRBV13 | CASSLGSGASEAFF | TGTGCCAGCAGCTTAGGATCGGGGGCCAGTGAAGCTTTCTTT
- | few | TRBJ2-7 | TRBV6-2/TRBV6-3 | CASSYRGPYEQYF | TGTGCCAGCAGTTACCGGGGCCCCTACGAGCAGTACTTC
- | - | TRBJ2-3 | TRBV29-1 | CSVASRRASFADTQYF | TGCAGCGTTGCGAGCAGGAGGGCCTCCTTTGCGGATACGCAGTATTTT
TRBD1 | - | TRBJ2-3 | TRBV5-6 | CDSSPQGDLLNTDTQCF | TGTGACAGCAGCCCCCAGGGGGACCTGCTCAACACAGATACGCAGTGTTTT
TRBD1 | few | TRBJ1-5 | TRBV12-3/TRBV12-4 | CASSFSRGSQPQHF | TGTGCCAGCAGTTTTTCCAGGGGGAGTCAGCCCCAGCATTTT
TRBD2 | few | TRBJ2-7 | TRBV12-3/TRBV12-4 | CASSFVAGGPSSYEQYF | TGTGCCAGCAGTTTCGTAGCGGGAGGGCCAAGCTCCTACGAGCAGTACTTC
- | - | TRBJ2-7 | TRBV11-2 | CVSCQEEGWQYF | TGTGTCAGCTGCCAAGAGGAGGGATGGCAGTACTTC
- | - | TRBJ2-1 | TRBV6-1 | CANSEVPPVSGNEQFF | TGTGCCAATAGTGAGGTGCCACCAGTCTCGGGCAATGAGCAGTTCTTC
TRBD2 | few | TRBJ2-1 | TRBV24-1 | CATSDPLAGGLNEQFF | TGTGCCACCAGTGACCCTCTAGCGGGAGGGCTTAATGAGCAGTTCTTC
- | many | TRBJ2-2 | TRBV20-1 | CSANPTGNTGELFF | TGCAGTGCTAACCCAACAGGGAACACCGGGGAGCTGTTTTTT
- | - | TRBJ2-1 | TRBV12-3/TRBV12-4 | CASSLGGGYNEQFF | TGTGCCAGCAGTTTAGGCGGTGGTTACAATGAGCAGTTCTTC
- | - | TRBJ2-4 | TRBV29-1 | CGVTGWSIQYF | TGCGGCGTCACGGGGTGGAGCATTCAGTACTTC
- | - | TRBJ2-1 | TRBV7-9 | CASSSRKNEQFF | TGTGCCAGCAGCTCAAGAAAAAATGAGCAGTTCTTC
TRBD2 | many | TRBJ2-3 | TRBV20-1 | CSARVPLTRLAGVQDTQYF | TGCAGTGCTAGGGTCCCTCTGACTCGGCTAGCGGGAGTTCAAGATACGCAGTATTTT
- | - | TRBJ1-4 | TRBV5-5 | CASSLLSGLGEKLFF | TGTGCCAGCAGCTTACTATCGGGTTTGGGTGAAAAACTGTTTTTT
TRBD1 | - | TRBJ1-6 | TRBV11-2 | CASGLERSSGGRSPLHF | TGTGCCAGCGGCTTAGAGCGCTCGTCAGGGGGCAGATCACCCCTCCACTTT
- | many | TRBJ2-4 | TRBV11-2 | CASSSTVRRRIDIQYF | TGTGCCAGCAGCTCGACTGTGAGGCGGCGGATTGACATTCAGTACTTC
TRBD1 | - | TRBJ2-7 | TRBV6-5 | CTSSPDPGQGYKQYF | TGTACCAGCAGTCCTGACCCGGGACAGGGCTACAAGCAGTACTTC
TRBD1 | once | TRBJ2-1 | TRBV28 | CASSLIQGAMHEQFF | TGTGCCAGCAGTCTTATACAGGGGGCCATGCATGAGCAGTTCTTC
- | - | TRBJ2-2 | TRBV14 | CASSPFHTGELFF | TGTGCCAGCAGCCCCTTCCACACCGGGGAGCTGTTTTTT
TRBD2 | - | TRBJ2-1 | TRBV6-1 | CASDEVAGTSYNEQFF | TGTGCCAGCGATGAAGTAGCGGGAACCTCCTACAATGAGCAGTTCTTC
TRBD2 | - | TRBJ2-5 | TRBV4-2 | CVNSRPGRGETQYF | TGTGTCAATAGCCGACCCGGGAGGGGTGAGACCCAGTACTTC
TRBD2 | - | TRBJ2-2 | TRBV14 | CASSQGPSSGRRTGELFF | TGTGCCAGCAGCCAAGGCCCCTCGAGCGGGAGGCGGACCGGGGAGCTGTTTTTT
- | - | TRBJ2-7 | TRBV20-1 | CSAILVGVHEQYF | TGCAGTGCTATTCTAGTGGGAGTCCACGAGCAGTACTTC
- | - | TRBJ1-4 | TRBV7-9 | CASSRPPYEKLFF | TGTGCCAGCAGCCGCCCACCTTATGAAAAACTGTTTTTT
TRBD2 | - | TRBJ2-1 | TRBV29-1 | CSVGLAVVSSNEQFF | TGCAGCGTGGGACTAGCGGTAGTTTCGTCTAATGAGCAGTTCTTC
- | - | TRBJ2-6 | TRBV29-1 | CSVEWGTGANVLTF | TGCAGCGTTGAATGGGGGACTGGGGCCAACGTCCTGACTTTC
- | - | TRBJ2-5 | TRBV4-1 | CASAQVIWETQYF | TGCGCCTCGGCACAGGTCATATGGGAGACCCAGTACTTC
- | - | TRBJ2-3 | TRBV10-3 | CAISESRGSTDTLYF | TGTGCCATCAGTGAATCTAGGGGAAGCACGGATACGCTGTATTTT
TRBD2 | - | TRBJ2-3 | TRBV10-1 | CASSESGRPRGGQYF | TGCGCCAGCAGTGAATCGGGAAGGCCTCGCGGGGGGCAGTATTTT
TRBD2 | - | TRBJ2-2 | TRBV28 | CASRAGAGRSNTGELFF | TGTGCCAGCAGAGCAGGAGCGGGACGATCCAACACCGGGGAGCTGTTTTTT
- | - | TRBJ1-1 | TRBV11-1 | CASSFRGGTETFF | TGTGCCAGCAGCTTCAGGGGAGGCACTGAAACTTTCTTT
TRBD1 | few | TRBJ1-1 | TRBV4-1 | CASSQGQGTEAFF | TGCGCCAGCAGCCAGGGACAGGGGACTGAAGCTTTCTTT
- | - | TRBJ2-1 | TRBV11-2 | CATSYVAGEGQFF | TGTGCCACCAGCTATGTAGCTGGAGAAGGGCAGTTCTTC
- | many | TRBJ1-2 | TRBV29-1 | CSAVDPGYTF | TGCAGCGCCGTAGACCCCGGCTACACCTTC